One T cell receptor (beta chain) is described in this entry. Its cognate antigen is unknown. The junction differs from germline at one of its ends, possibly a read error. Notes on the study in general: Larger-cohort validation covered only one TCR beta V-J rearrangement.

This CDR3 spans 13 amino acids. Constant-region reverse primers amplified full-length variable regions, followed by semi-nested Nested Universal Primer A PCR. MiXCR, run by TCRdb on the 5' RACE reads, gives a single entry per CDR3 protein. The table lists roughly 40,000 distinct CDR3 sequences, 29% of them singletons, with less than 4% in the top ten. Specimen: memory CD4+ T cells sorted from a lymph node. Specified subset: memory CD4+ T cells, CD4+CD45RO+CD25-. The sequence was collected from a female donor with breast cancer. The chain uses TRBV12-3 or TRBV12-4 and TRBJ2-2, with 9 bases aligning to TRBD1. The CDR3 DNA reads TGTGCCAGCGGGGACAGGGAAGGCGGGGAGCTGCTTTTT. As protein: CASGDREGGELLF.